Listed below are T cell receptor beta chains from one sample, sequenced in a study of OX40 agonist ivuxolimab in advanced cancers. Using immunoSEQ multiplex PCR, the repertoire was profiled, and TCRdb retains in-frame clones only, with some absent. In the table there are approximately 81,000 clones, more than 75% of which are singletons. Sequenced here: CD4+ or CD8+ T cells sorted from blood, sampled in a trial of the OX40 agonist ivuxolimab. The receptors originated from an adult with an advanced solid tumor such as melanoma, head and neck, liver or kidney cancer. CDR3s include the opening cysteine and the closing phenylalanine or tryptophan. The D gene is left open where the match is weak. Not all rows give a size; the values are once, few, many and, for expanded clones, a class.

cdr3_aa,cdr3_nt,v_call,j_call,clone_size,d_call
CASTSSPRNYGYTF,TGTGCCAGCACCTCCTCGCCGAGGAACTATGGCTACACCTTC,TRBV9,TRBJ1-2,once,.
CASRSPGELFF,TGTGCCAGCCGTTCTCCCGGGGAGCTGTTTTTT,TRBV6-5,TRBJ2-2,.,.
CASSEGEQGLPKLFF,TGTGCCAGCAGTGAAGGGGAACAGGGTTTACCTAAACTGTTTTTT,TRBV6-1,TRBJ1-4,.,.
CASSPGSRAGAYEQYF,TGTGCCAGCAGCCCAGGATCTCGAGCGGGGGCCTACGAGCAGTACTTC,TRBV7-9,TRBJ2-7,.,TRBD2
CASSQDGMGTEAFF,TGTGCCAGCAGCCAGGACGGGATGGGCACTGAAGCTTTCTTT,TRBV4-2,TRBJ1-1,.,.
CTSSLRQQPATNEKLFF,TGCACCAGCAGCCTACGGCAACAGCCTGCAACTAATGAAAAACTGTTTTTT,TRBV1,TRBJ1-4,few,.
CASRSGGQNTEAFF,TGTGCCAGCCGATCGGGGGGGCAAAACACTGAAGCTTTCTTT,TRBV5-6,TRBJ1-1,.,.
CASSTQGGATEAFF,TGCGCCAGCAGCACCCAGGGGGGGGCCACTGAAGCTTTCTTT,TRBV5-1,TRBJ1-1,.,TRBD1
CASSLSVGFDWGGPQREYF,TGCGCCAGCAGCTTGTCCGTCGGATTTGATTGGGGGGGGCCCCAAAGGGAGTATTTT,TRBV5-1,TRBJ2-3,.,.
CASSLSGWEVDFF,TGTGCCAGCAGCTTAAGTGGTTGGGAGGTGGATTTCTTT,TRBV7-2,TRBJ1-1,.,.
CASSLQGPPGNTIYF,TGTGCCAGCAGCTTACAGGGTCCCCCTGGAAACACCATATATTTT,TRBV2,TRBJ1-3,.,.
CASRRTTGLGADTQYF,TGTGCCAGCAGAAGAACCACGGGATTGGGCGCAGATACGCAGTATTTT,TRBV5-5,TRBJ2-3,.,.
CASGLGLFNEQFF,TGTGCTAGTGGTTTGGGACTTTTCAATGAGCAGTTCTTC,TRBV12-5,TRBJ2-1,.,.
CATSVGDRAYGYTF,TGTGCCACCAGCGTTGGGGACCGAGCCTATGGCTACACCTTC,TRBV15,TRBJ1-2,.,.
CASSQRRGTYNEQFF,TGTGCCAGCAGCCAAAGGAGGGGTACCTACAATGAGCAGTTCTTC,TRBV21-1,TRBJ2-1,.,.
CASSRSDRGPTEAFF,TGCGCCAGCAGCCGTTCGGACAGGGGTCCAACTGAAGCTTTCTTT,TRBV5-1,TRBJ1-1,.,TRBD1
CASSFLNAGSASNIQYF,TGTGCCAGCAGTTTCTTAAATGCCGGGAGCGCCTCAAACATTCAGTACTTC,TRBV27,TRBJ2-4,.,.
CATSRDTGTAFTDTQYF,TGTGCCACCAGCAGAGACACCGGGACCGCTTTCACAGATACGCAGTATTTT,TRBV15,TRBJ2-3,.,.
CASTYHPDTREQYF,TGCGCCAGCACCTACCACCCGGACACCCGCGAGCAGTACTTC,TRBV5-1,TRBJ2-7,.,.
CASSFLDRGGELFF,TGTGCCAGCAGCTTTCTGGACAGGGGCGGGGAGCTGTTTTTT,TRBV5-5,TRBJ2-2,once,TRBD1
CASSLEGLQGNTIYF,TGTGCCAGCAGCTTGGAAGGGTTGCAGGGAAACACCATATATTTT,TRBV5-5,TRBJ1-3,.,.
CASSLVAGGFEQYF,TGCGCCAGCAGCCTCGTTGCAGGGGGCTTCGAGCAGTACTTC,TRBV5-1,TRBJ2-7,.,TRBD1
CASSQGPGAIYF,TGTGCCAGCAGCCAAGGTCCGGGAGCCATATATTTT,TRBV14,TRBJ1-3,.,.
CASSQTSSEQYF,TGTGCCAGCAGTCAAACGTCCAGCGAGCAGTACTTC,TRBV21-1,TRBJ2-7,.,.
CSVAGRNTEAFF,TGCAGCGTTGCGGGACGGAACACTGAAGCTTTCTTT,TRBV29-1,TRBJ1-1,.,.
CASRTGASSNQPQHF,TGTGCCAGTAGGACAGGGGCTTCGAGCAATCAGCCCCAGCATTTT,TRBV19,TRBJ1-5,.,TRBD1
CASSFDGFNTEAFF,TGTGCCAGCAGCTTTGACGGGTTCAACACTGAAGCTTTCTTT,TRBV5-5,TRBJ1-1,.,.
CASSLRGQGGTEAFF,TGTGCCAGCAGCTTAAGGGGACAGGGGGGCACTGAAGCTTTCTTT,TRBV11-3,TRBJ1-1,.,TRBD1
CASSVDPGGNTEAFF,TGTGCCAGCAGCGTAGATCCAGGGGGAAACACTGAAGCTTTCTTT,TRBV9,TRBJ1-1,.,TRBD1
CASSLGGQGNYGYTF,TGTGCCAGCAGCTTAGGGGGACAGGGGAACTATGGCTACACCTTC,TRBV7-2,TRBJ1-2,.,TRBD1
CASSGSLWSEQFF,TGTGCCAGCAGTGGCTCTCTGTGGTCGGAGCAGTTCTTC,TRBV2,TRBJ2-1,.,.
CASSQDGEGVHSPLHF,TGCGCCAGCAGCCAAGACGGGGAGGGGGTCCATTCACCCCTCCACTTT,TRBV4-3,TRBJ1-6,few,.
CASSRTRFGGGEDEQFF,TGCGCCAGCAGTCGTACGAGGTTTGGCGGGGGGGAGGATGAGCAGTTCTTC,TRBV10-1,TRBJ2-1,few,TRBD2
CASSESTRGTEAFF,TGCGCCAGCAGTGAGTCGACTCGGGGCACTGAAGCTTTCTTT,TRBV10-1,TRBJ1-1,few,.
CASSAIAGTGRPGANVLTF,TGTGCCAGTAGTGCGATAGCCGGGACAGGGCGACCCGGGGCCAACGTCCTGACTTTC,TRBV19,TRBJ2-6,.,TRBD1
CASSLGQVTSQPQHF,TGTGCCAGCAGTTTAGGACAGGTTACAAGTCAGCCCCAGCATTTT,TRBV28,TRBJ1-5,.,TRBD1
CASSEPGPTLGYTF,TGTGCCAGCAGTGAACCCGGTCCCACACTGGGCTACACCTTC,TRBV25-1,TRBJ1-2,once,.
CAREGEGGENTEAFF,TGTGCCAGAGAAGGGGAAGGAGGGGAGAACACTGAAGCTTTCTTT,TRBV2,TRBJ1-1,.,.
CASSYFVGDEAFF,TGTGCCAGCTCATATTTCGTTGGCGACGAAGCTTTCTTT,TRBV18,TRBJ1-1,.,.
CASSSSGEGQPQHF,TGTGCCAGCTCATCGTCGGGGGAAGGTCAGCCCCAGCATTTT,TRBV18,TRBJ1-5,.,.
CASSSDRGNTIYF,TGTGCCAGCAGCTCGGACCGTGGAAACACCATATATTTT,TRBV11-3,TRBJ1-3,.,.
CASATVWSSGTDQPQHF,TGTGCTAGTGCCACTGTTTGGTCCAGTGGGACCGATCAGCCCCAGCATTTT,TRBV12-5,TRBJ1-5,.,.